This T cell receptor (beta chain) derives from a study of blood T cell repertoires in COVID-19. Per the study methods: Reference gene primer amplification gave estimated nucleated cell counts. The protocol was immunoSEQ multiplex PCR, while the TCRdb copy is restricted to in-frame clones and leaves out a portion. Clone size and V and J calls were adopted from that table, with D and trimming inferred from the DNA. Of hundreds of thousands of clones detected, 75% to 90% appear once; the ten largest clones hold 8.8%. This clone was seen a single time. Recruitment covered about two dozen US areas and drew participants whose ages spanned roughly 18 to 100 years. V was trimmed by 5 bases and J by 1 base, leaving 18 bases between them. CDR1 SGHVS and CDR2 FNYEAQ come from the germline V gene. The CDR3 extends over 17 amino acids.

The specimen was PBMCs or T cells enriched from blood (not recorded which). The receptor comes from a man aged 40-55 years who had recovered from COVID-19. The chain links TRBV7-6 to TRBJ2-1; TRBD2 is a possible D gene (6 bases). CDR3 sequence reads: CASSRTPSDTSYNEQFF. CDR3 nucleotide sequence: TGTGCCAGCAGCCGGACCCCTAGCGATACATCCTACAATGAGCAGTTCTTC.